The 29 T cell receptor beta chains listed next were all sequenced from one sample in a study of T cells in Graves' hyperthyroidism and ophthalmopathy. RNA transcripts yielded amplified TCR beta CDR3 regions. Initially, a first-round RT-PCR of the TCR CDR3 employed the HTBI primer set. TCRdb analysed the multiplex PCR reads with MiXCR anew, one entry per CDR3 protein. The sample shows fewer than 750,000 distinct CDR3 sequences, under 60% of them seen only once. Material for sequencing was peripheral blood or thyroid tissue (not recorded which). The receptors shown here come from a woman under 30 with Graves' hyperthyroidism.

The chain is built from TRBV12-3 or TRBV12-4 and TRBJ2-2, with a weak D call TRBD2 (6 bases). Deletions cut 4 bases from V and 5 bases from J, with 11 bases between. CDR3 size: 14 residues. The CDR3 DNA reads TGTGCCAGCAGTTCCAGTGGGACTACCGGGGAGCTGTTTTTT. It codes for CASSSSGTTGELFF.

V gene TRBV25-1 combines with J gene TRBJ2-2, with TRBD1 matching 10 bases. CDR1 and CDR2 (germline): MGHDK, SYGVNS. Trimming removed 3 bases from V and 0 bases from J; junction bases left unmatched: 1. The CDR3 totals 16 residues. CDR3 DNA: TGTGCCAGCAGTGAGGGGACAGGGGCGAACACCGGGGAGCTGTTTTTT. Its protein product is CASSEGTGANTGELFF.

V usage is TRBV7-9 and J usage is TRBJ2-6, with 9 bases aligning to TRBD1. Germline V gene data show CDR1 as SEHNR and CDR2 as FQNEAQ (reference sequence). The CDR3 extends over 17 amino acids. V was clipped by 5 bases and J by 4 bases; unmatched bases: 9. Here the CDR3 reads CASSTRQGGTGANVLTF. The DNA of the CDR3 is TGTGCCAGCAGCACCCGACAGGGGGGGACCGGGGCCAACGTCCTGACTTTC.

This chain joins TRBV15 and TRBJ2-2; 7 bases match TRBD2. The CDR3 loop spans 16 amino acids. Germline trimming cut 8 bases from V and 0 bases from J; bases unmatched to any gene: 9. Germline CDR1 and CDR2: LNHNV and YYDKDF (reference sequence). CDR3 DNA sequence: TGTGCCACCTCGCCCGGGGGGAGGGCGAACACCGGGGAGCTGTTTTTT. The encoded protein is CATSPGGRANTGELFF.

V gene TRBV7-8 combines with J gene TRBJ2-2; TRBD2 agrees at 7 bases. Germline CDR1 SGHVS, CDR2 FQNEAQ. V gave up 8 bases and J gave up 8 bases; unmatched junction bases: 11. The CDR3 is 14 residues long. The CDR3 spells CASGPSGIGGELFF. CDR3 nucleotide sequence: TGTGCCAGCGGTCCCAGCGGGATAGGGGGGGAGCTGTTTTTT.

In this sample, this clonotype turned up many times. The rearrangement uses TRBV25-1 and TRBJ1-2; no reliable D call. CDR1 is MGHDK, CDR2 SYGVNS, per germline. This CDR3 comprises 16 residues. The V end was cut by 1 base, the J end by 0 bases, with 12 bases between. CDR3 in DNA: TGTGCCAGCAGTGAATCCACGGCAGACACTAACTATGGCTACACCTTC. Amino acid sequence: CASSESTADTNYGYTF.

This clonotype has ten or more counts. This chain joins TRBV6-5 and TRBJ1-4; D is ambiguous. Germline loops: CDR1 MNHEY, CDR2 SVGAGI. The CDR3 length is 13 residues. Trimming pared 6 bases from V and 7 bases from J, leaving 12 bases between. CDR3 sequence reads: CASSRSWGEKLFF. CDR3 DNA: TGTGCCAGCAGCCGGAGTTGGGGTGAAAAACTGTTTTTT.

This clonotype was seen ten or more times. The chain joins TRBV20-1 to TRBJ2-7, with TRBD2 matching over 11 bases. The CDR3 consists of 15 residues. V lost 0 bases to trimming and J lost 6 bases; unmatched junction nucleotides: 7. CDR1 is DFQATT, CDR2 SNEGSKA, per germline (reference sequence). CDR3 nucleotides: TGCAGTGCTAGAGAGGTAGCGGGAGGGCCATTCGAGCAGTACTTC. As protein: CSAREVAGGPFEQYF.

This clonotype was picked up a small number of times. The chain is built from TRBV7-2 and TRBJ2-7, with TRBD2 matching over 13 bases. The DNA end lines up better with TRBJ2-1; the J call may be wrong. Germline lookup yields CDR1 SGHTA and CDR2 FQGNSA. The CDR3 runs to 15 residues. CDR3 DNA sequence: TGTGCCAGCAGAAGGACTAGCGGGAGCGGAAATGAGCAGTTCTTC. Translated, it gives CASRRTSGSGNEQFF.

This clonotype was detected ten times or more. The gene calls are TRBV25-1 and TRBJ1-5, with D perhaps matching TRBD1 (5 bases). Between the trimmed V and J ends, which lost 3 bases and 5 bases, there was a span of 11 bases. Looked up from germline, CDR1 is MGHDK and CDR2 is SYGVNS. This CDR3 has 14 residues. DNA for the CDR3: TGTGCCAGCAGTGAGGGGCACGGACATCAGCCCCAGCATTTT. Its translation: CASSEGHGHQPQHF.

This clonotype was detected once. This chain links TRBV15 with TRBJ2-5; D is undetermined. Judging by the DNA end, TRBJ2-7 fits better; the J call may be wrong. The germline gives CDR1 LNHNV, CDR2 YYDKDF (reference sequence). CDR3 size: 14 residues. The CDR3 DNA sequence: TGTGCCACCAGCAGAACCAGGAGCTCCTACGAGCAGTACTTC. Residues: CATSRTRSSYEQYF.

This clonotype was observed at least ten times. J is TRBJ2-7 and V is TRBV19; 11 bases line up with TRBD2. Per germline, CDR1 LNHDA and CDR2 SQIVND (reference sequence). This CDR3 comprises 15 residues. Trimming cost V 1 base and J 4 bases; bases outside gene matches: 3. The CDR3 sequence: CASSIGSGRAYEQYF. The CDR3 region has the DNA TGTGCCAGTAGTATAGGTAGCGGGAGGGCTTACGAGCAGTACTTC.

The chain uses TRBV20-1 and TRBJ2-3, with TRBD2 matching 10 bases. The CDR3 runs to 14 residues. The J segment lost 4 bases and the V segment lost 6 bases, leaving 7 bases of the junction unmatched. Germline CDR1 and CDR2: DFQATT and SNEGSKA (reference sequence). The CDR3 here is CSALAGVPADTQYF. In DNA form, the CDR3 reads TGCAGTGCCCTAGCGGGAGTACCGGCAGATACGCAGTATTTT.

This chain links TRBV7-2 with TRBJ2-7; 9 positions agree with TRBD2. With V trimmed by 8 bases and J by 0 bases, 11 bases remained unmatched. This CDR3 is built from 16 residues. Germline V gives CDR1 SGHTA, CDR2 FQGNSA. CDR3 bases: TGTGCCAGCTCACCGTCTAGCGGGGCGAACTCCTACGAGCAGTACTTC. It codes for CASSPSSGANSYEQYF. Drawing the rest from reference TRBV7-2 and TRBJ2-7, the complete variable domain is GAGVSQSPSNKVTEKGKDVELRCDPISGHTALYWYRQSLGQGLEFLIYFQGNSAPDKSGLPSDRFSAERTGGSVSTLTIQRTQQEDSAVYLCASSPSSGANSYEQYFGPGTRLTVT.

The chain recombines TRBV24-1 with TRBJ1-2; D is unclear. Per the germline V gene, CDR1 is KGHDR and CDR2 is SFDVKD. Trimming removed 3 bases at V and 6 bases at J, with 10 bases between. CDR3 length: 13 residues. The CDR3 spells CATSDGSWDGYTF. For the CDR3, the DNA is TGTGCCACCAGTGATGGATCTTGGGATGGCTACACCTTC.

The rearrangement links TRBV15 to TRBJ1-4; no clear D gene. This CDR3 is 18 amino acids long. The germline V and J ends were trimmed by 5 bases and 5 bases, with 24 bases remaining between them. From germline, CDR1 is LNHNV and CDR2 YYDKDF (reference sequence). This chain's CDR3 is CATSHAGGLAGGNEKLFF. DNA for the CDR3: TGTGCCACCAGCCACGCCGGAGGGCTAGCGGGAGGCAATGAAAAACTGTTTTTT.

The sample holds many counts of this clonotype. V usage is TRBV5-5 and J usage is TRBJ2-6; no clear D gene. Trimming left V 6 bases short and J 1 base short, with 11 bases between. This CDR3 region has 15 residues. Germline CDR1 and CDR2: SGHKS and YYEKEE (reference sequence). CDR3 in DNA: TGTGCCAGCACCTCGGCCGCGTCTGGGGCCAACGTCCTGACTTTC. It encodes CASTSAASGANVLTF.

The chain joins TRBV18 to TRBJ2-1; TRBD2 aligns across 7 bases. Germline V gene data show CDR1 as KGHSH and CDR2 as LQKENI. This CDR3 comprises 16 residues. V lost 2 bases and J lost 2; bases outside the gene matches: 6. For the CDR3, the DNA is TGTGCCAGCTCACCAACCGGGACTAACCCCTACAATGAGCAGTTCTTC. It is translated as CASSPTGTNPYNEQFF.

This rearrangement joins TRBV10-3 to TRBJ2-6, with D unclear. V lost 6 bases and J lost 4, with 4 bases in between. CDR1 is ENHRY, CDR2 SYGVKD, per germline. The CDR3 loop spans 12 amino acids. Here the CDR3 reads CAIREGANVLTF. The CDR3 DNA sequence: TGTGCCATCAGGGAGGGGGCCAACGTCCTGACTTTC.

Concerning this clonotype itself: A much larger clone differs by one base, so this may be a read error. V and J are TRBV6-5 and TRBJ2-7; D is unclear. In germline, CDR1 is MNHEY, CDR2 SVGAGI. Trimming left V 6 bases short and J 5 bases short, with 26 bases between. CDR3 size: 17 residues. CDR3 sequence: CASSSLPSASTRDEQYF. CDR3 sequence (DNA): TGTGCCAGCAGCTCCCTCCCCTCCGCGTCGACTCGGGACGAGCAGTACTTC.

V gene TRBV29-1 combines with J gene TRBJ1-1; 8 bases match TRBD1. This CDR3 is 13 amino acids long. Germline CDR1 SQVTM, CDR2 ANQGSEA. The ends lost 8 bases at V and 1 base at J; junction bases unmatched: 6. The CDR3 nucleotides are TGCAGCCAAGCGGACAGGGAGAACACTGAAGCTTTCTTT. Encoded protein: CSQADRENTEAFF.

The rearrangement joins TRBV20-1 to TRBJ1-3; D possibly corresponds to TRBD1 (5 bases). The CDR3 totals 14 residues. Germline assignment: CDR1 DFQATT and CDR2 SNEGSKA (reference sequence). Trimming pared 2 bases from V and 5 bases from J, leaving 13 bases between. The CDR3 DNA is TGCAGTGCTAGAACTCTCGGGGGGAGAAACACCATATATTTT. Amino acids: CSARTLGGRNTIYF.

In its sample, this clonotype was seen many times. This chain links TRBV25-1 with TRBJ2-5; D remains ambiguous. The germline gives CDR1 MGHDK, CDR2 SYGVNS. This CDR3 comprises 15 residues. Trimming shortened V by 6 bases and J by 1 base, and 15 bases separated the two germline ends. This chain's CDR3 is CASSRIVGPQETQYF. DNA for the CDR3: TGTGCCAGCAGCCGCATAGTCGGACCCCAAGAGACCCAGTACTTC.

There are a few counts of this clonotype. A much more abundant neighbour one base away suggests this may be a read error. This chain joins TRBV12-3 or TRBV12-4 and TRBJ2-2; 9 bases line up with TRBD1. The J segment lost 4 bases and the V segment lost 5 bases, leaving 11 bases of the junction unmatched. The CDR3 is 17 residues long. Here the CDR3 DNA reads TGTGCCAGCAGTCGCGGGACAGGGAGTGGGAGCACCGGGGAGCTGTTTTTT. Translating gives CASSRGTGSGSTGELFF.

This clonotype was counted at least ten times. The chain carries TRBV4-1 and TRBJ1-2; D is unresolved. The V end lost 0 bases, the J end lost 5 bases, and 10 bases lay between the germline ends. The CDR3 is 14 residues long. Germline V CDR1 and CDR2: MGHRA, YSYEKL. Here the CDR3 reads CASSQDIRTYGYTF. The DNA of the CDR3 is TGCGCCAGCAGCCAAGATATACGGACGTATGGCTACACCTTC.

This clonotype was seen many times. This chain joins TRBV19 and TRBJ1-2; TRBD1 agrees at 10 bases. V gave up 3 bases and J gave up 7 bases; unmatched junction bases: 11. In germline, CDR1 is LNHDA, CDR2 SQIVND (reference sequence). CDR3 size: 16 residues. CDR3 amino acids: CASSMIRDRGMSGYTF. CDR3 nucleotides: TGTGCCAGTAGTATGATCCGGGACAGGGGAATGAGTGGCTACACCTTC.

In this sample, this clonotype turned up a few times. The chain employs TRBV5-4 and TRBJ2-7; D may be TRBD2 (7 bases). The CDR3 contains 14 residues. CDR1 is SGHNT and CDR2 is YYREEE in the germline V gene (reference sequence). V lost 6 bases, J lost 3 bases, and 16 bases lay in between. The chain's CDR3 is CASTRGGASYEQYF. The CDR3 coding sequence is TGTGCCAGCACCCGCGGGGGCGCCAGCTACGAGCAGTACTTC.

This clonotype was counted ten times or more. The V gene is TRBV14, the J gene TRBJ1-2, with 8 bases identical to TRBD1. J was trimmed by 6 bases and V by 1 base; bases with no gene match: 13. The CDR3 covers 17 residues. From germline, CDR1 is SGHDN and CDR2 FVKESK. CDR3 sequence: CASSQATRTGPRDGYTF. CDR3 nucleotide sequence: TGTGCCAGCAGCCAAGCCACTCGGACAGGGCCTAGGGATGGCTACACCTTC.

This clonotype has ten or more counts. This chain uses TRBV12-3 or TRBV12-4 with TRBJ2-5, with unresolved D. The CDR3 loop spans 14 amino acids. Trimming took 3 bases from V and 1 from J, leaving 9 bases between them. DNA of the CDR3: TGTGCCAGCAGTTTGAGTCAGACCCAAGAGACCCAGTACTTC. Residues: CASSLSQTQETQYF.